This T cell receptor beta chain was observed in a study of OX40 agonist ivuxolimab in advanced cancers. A note on the overall study: The costimulatory receptor OX40 (CD134) was targeted by ivuxolimab, a fully human IgG2 agonistic monoclonal antibody. Intravenous ivuxolimab was administered to patients every 2 weeks at six dose levels: 0.01, 0.1, 0.3, 1.5, 3 and 10 mg/kg. Of the 50 to 55 dose-escalation patients, hepatocellular carcinoma was present in 19, melanoma in roughly 15, renal cell carcinoma in 9 and head and neck cancer in 9. A male proportion of around 81% and a mean age of approximately 61 years, ranging from roughly 23 to 90, were recorded for the dose-escalation cohort. Prior anti-PD-1, anti-PD-L1 or anti-CTLA-4 therapy was permitted, and 40% of dose-escalation patients had received checkpoint inhibitors. Partial responses were achieved by three dose-escalation patients, of whom one had hepatocellular carcinoma and two had cutaneous melanoma. Peripheral TCRbeta sequencing aimed to test whether ivuxolimab altered TCR sequence diversity and caused clonal T-cell expansion. The paper describes the monotherapy dose-escalation part (N of about 55 patients) of the phase I trial of ivuxolimab.

Overall study results and their limits: Low levels of normalized T-cell clonal expansion were also shown by some nonresponding patients. Clonal expansion of both CD4+ and CD8+ blood T cells was observed from baseline to week 6 at doses 0.1 to 3.0 mg/kg. Partial responders in the 0.1-3.0 mg/kg groups had among the lowest normalized peripheral clonal expansion, especially among CD8+ T cells. After ivuxolimab, expanded clones were on average more numerous among CD8+ T cells than among CD4+ T cells. The antigen specificity of the clonally expanded peripheral T cells was not determined.

To sequence the TCRbeta CDR3 region, genomic DNA was isolated from the sorted cells. The immunoSEQ Assay was used for sequencing of TCRbeta CDR3 regions. The table comes from immuneACCESS by way of TCRdb, which keeps in-frame sequences with V and J called. Part of the clones is missing from these tables; in studies checked, under half for an unresolved V gene and the rest for unknown reasons. The sample has 20,000 to 25,000 clones on record, around two thirds of them singletons. In total, the top ten clones hold about 20% of the sample. The trial excluded patients who had a history of autoimmune disease or were on systemic immunosuppression. Peripheral blood for TCR sequencing was drawn from every dose cohort at baseline, at cycle 4 day 1 and at cycle 7 day 1. Samples were obtained from an open-label, multicenter, first-in-human phase I dose-escalation trial of ivuxolimab. Adults with locally advanced or metastatic melanoma, renal cell carcinoma, hepatocellular carcinoma or head and neck squamous cell carcinoma were enrolled in the trial. Before TCR sequencing, CD4+ and CD8+ T cells were separately sorted from peripheral blood.

The germline V gene encodes CDR1 SGHNT and CDR2 YYREEE (reference sequence). The CDR3, cysteine through phenylalanine, is 17 amino acids long. The kept DNA is CDR3 alone, 51 bases in frame from the first base. Trimming accounts for 2 bases at V and 1 base at J, while the number of junction bases matched to no gene is 9. With regard to this clone: Its antigen is unknown. No much larger clone exists at a distance of one base, and base qualities are not known.

Source: CD4+ or CD8+ T cells sorted from blood, taken in a trial of the OX40 agonist ivuxolimab. This sequence originates from an adult with an advanced solid tumor such as melanoma, head and neck, liver or kidney cancer. The V and J segments used are TRBV5-4 and TRBJ2-7, with TRBD1 identical over 10 junction bases. This receptor has the CDR3 CASSFGFGTGVSYEQYF. The DNA reads as follows: TGTGCCAGCAGCTTTGGATTCGGGACAGGGGTTTCCTACGAGCAGTACTTC.